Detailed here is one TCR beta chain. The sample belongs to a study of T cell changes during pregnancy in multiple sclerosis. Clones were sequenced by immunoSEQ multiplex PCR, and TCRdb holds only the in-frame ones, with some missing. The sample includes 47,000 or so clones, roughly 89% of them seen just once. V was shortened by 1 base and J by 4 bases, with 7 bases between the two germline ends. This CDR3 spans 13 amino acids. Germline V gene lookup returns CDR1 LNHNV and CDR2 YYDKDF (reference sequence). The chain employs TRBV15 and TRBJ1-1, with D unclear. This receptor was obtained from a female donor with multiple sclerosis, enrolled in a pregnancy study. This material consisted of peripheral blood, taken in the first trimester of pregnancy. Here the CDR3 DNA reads TGTGCCACCAGCAGAGCCGCGGGCACTGAAGCTTTCTTT. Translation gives CATSRAAGTEAFF.